Listed below are T cell receptor beta chains from one sample, sequenced in a study of cytomegalovirus exposure and HLA in healthy donors. This table comes from immunoSEQ multiplex PCR, and its TCRdb copy is limited to in-frame clones, with some not included. The sample lists some 120,000 clones; about three quarters were seen once. The sequencing sample was made of PBMCs. These receptors all come from a human donor in good health. CDR3s include the opening cysteine and the closing phenylalanine or tryptophan. D genes are given only for firm matches. Not every row has a clone size; where given, it reads once, few, many or a size class.

>.|TRBJ2-5|.|TRBV5-1
TGCGCCAGCAGATTCGACGGGGAAGAGACCCAGTACTTC
CASRFDGEETQYF
>.|TRBJ2-3|.|TRBV7-8
TGTGCCAGCAGACCAGCGTGGTCTAGCACAGATACGCAGTATTTT
CASRPAWSSTDTQYF
>TRBD2|TRBJ2-1|.|TRBV18
TGTGCCAGCCCAGAACGACTAGCTTCCCCAGACGAGCAGTTCTTC
CASPERLASPDEQFF
>.|TRBJ1-3|.|TRBV9
TGTGCCAGCAGCGCGACAGTTTTCTCTGGAAACACCATATATTTT
CASSATVFSGNTIYF
>TRBD1|TRBJ2-2|.|TRBV12-5
TGTGCTAGTGGTTTGAGGACAGGGAGTGGCGGGGAGCTGTTTTTT
CASGLRTGSGGELFF
>.|TRBJ2-3|.|TRBV7-3
TGTGCCAGCAGCTTGAGCGGGTCAGATACGCAGTATTTT
CASSLSGSDTQYF
>.|TRBJ1-6|few|TRBV4-2
TGTGCCAGCAGCCAAGACAGGGTCAATTCACCCCTCCACTTT
CASSQDRVNSPLHF
>TRBD1|TRBJ1-2|.|TRBV9
TGTGCCAGCAGCCAGGGGGACAGCCGCCATGGCTACACCTTC
CASSQGDSRHGYTF
>.|TRBJ2-1|.|TRBV20-1
TGCAGTGCCCTGGAGGTGGATGAGCAGTTCTTC
CSALEVDEQFF
>.|TRBJ2-5|few|TRBV18
TGTGCCAGCTCACCACTCAAAGAGACCCAGTACTTC
CASSPLKETQYF
>.|TRBJ1-5|.|TRBV21-1
TGTGCCAGCAGGGACAGAAGATCAAGCAATCAGCCCCAGCATTTT
CASRDRRSSNQPQHF
>.|TRBJ2-3|.|TRBV7-2
TGTGCCAGCAGCTCCGTAGACTTCAGCACAGATACGCAGTATTTT
CASSSVDFSTDTQYF
>.|TRBJ2-2|.|TRBV29-1
TGCAGCGTTGACCGCGGCTTCGGCACCGGGGAGCTGTTTTTT
CSVDRGFGTGELFF
>TRBD2|TRBJ2-5|.|TRBV7-7
TGTGCTAGCAGCACCGGACTAGCGGGGGGAGAGACCCAGTACTTC
CASSTGLAGGETQYF
>TRBD2|TRBJ2-3|.|TRBV5-1
TGCGCCAGCAGCCCACCTAGCGGGGGGGGCACAGATACGCAGTATTTT
CASSPPSGGGTDTQYF
>.|TRBJ2-4|few|TRBV6-5
TGTGCCAGCAGTTATTTCGCGAGCGACATTCAGTACTTC
CASSYFASDIQYF
>.|TRBJ1-3|.|TRBV4-2
TGTGCCAGCAGCCAAGTCCCTTCCGGCTCTGGAAACACCATATATTTT
CASSQVPSGSGNTIYF
>.|TRBJ1-5|.|TRBV28
TGTGCCAGCAAGTTCGGGGGTTTTGAGCCCCAGCATTTT
CASKFGGFEPQHF
>TRBD2|TRBJ2-5|.|TRBV9
TGTGCCAGCAGCGTGAGGTCAGCGGGGGGCCAAGAGACCCAGTACTTC
CASSVRSAGGQETQYF
>TRBD1|TRBJ1-5|.|TRBV4-1
TGCGCCAGCAGCCCGGACCGGACAGGGGGGATTATTAGCAATCAGCCCCAGCATTTT
CASSPDRTGGIISNQPQHF
>.|TRBJ2-7|.|TRBV7-7
TGTGCCAGCAGCTTGGGGGCGATGGGCGGCTACGAGCAGTACTTC
CASSLGAMGGYEQYF
>.|TRBJ1-2|.|TRBV4-2
TGTGCCAGCAGCCAAGATGGGGGGGTGGGGTATGGCTACACCTTC
CASSQDGGVGYGYTF
>TRBD2|TRBJ2-1|once|TRBV6-5
TGTGCCAGCAGTCAAACTAGCGGCGCCTACAATGAGCAGTTCTTC
CASSQTSGAYNEQFF
>.|TRBJ1-3|once|TRBV28
TGTGCCAGCAGTTTCTCCGAGGGGGCTGGAAACACCATATATTTT
CASSFSEGAGNTIYF
>.|TRBJ2-2|.|TRBV9
TGTGCCAGCAGCGTAGGTACAAGTGAAACCGGGGAGCTGTTTTTT
CASSVGTSETGELFF
>.|TRBJ1-6|.|TRBV9
TGTGCCAGCAGCGTGGCAGGGGAATATAATTCACCCCTCCACTTT
CASSVAGEYNSPLHF
>.|TRBJ2-1|.|TRBV10-1
TGCGCCGCGTACCAGGGGTCCCGCTCCTACAATGAGCAGTTCTTC
CAAYQGSRSYNEQFF
>TRBD1|TRBJ2-7|.|TRBV6-5
TGTGCCAGCAGTAGTCAGGGGGCAAGCTCCTACGAGCAGTACTTC
CASSSQGASSYEQYF
>TRBD1|TRBJ1-1|.|TRBV14
TGTGCCAGCAGCCACAGGGGGGTACTCGCTGAAGCTTTCTTT
CASSHRGVLAEAFF
>TRBD1|TRBJ2-3|.|TRBV5-1
TGCGCCACCTCAGTTTCGGGACAGGTATACACAGATACGCAGTATTTT
CATSVSGQVYTDTQYF
>.|TRBJ1-1|.|TRBV6-5
TGTGCCAGCAGTTACTCGACTCAGGGTATGCTTGAAGCTTTCTTT
CASSYSTQGMLEAFF
>TRBD1|TRBJ2-6|few|TRBV4-1
TGCGCCAGCAGCCAATTGCAGGGGGCGTCCTCTGGGGCCAACGTCCTGACTTTC
CASSQLQGASSGANVLTF
>TRBD1|TRBJ2-7|.|TRBV27
TGTGCCAGCAGCCTGGGGACAGGGGGCTTGGAGCAGTACTTC
CASSLGTGGLEQYF
>.|TRBJ1-2|few|TRBV7-9
TGTGCCAGCAGCTTATTGGGCGTGCCTGGCTACACCTTC
CASSLLGVPGYTF
>TRBD1|TRBJ2-5|.|TRBV6-5
TGTGCCAGCAGTTCCCTTGGGACAGTCCAAGAGACCCAGTACTTC
CASSSLGTVQETQYF
>.|TRBJ2-1|.|TRBV19
TGTGCCAGTAGTATTAGAACTAACCACAATGAGCAGTTCTTC
CASSIRTNHNEQFF
>.|TRBJ1-2|.|TRBV5-4
TGTGCCAGCAGCAGATATACAGGGCCTAACTATGGCTACACCTTC
CASSRYTGPNYGYTF
>TRBD2|TRBJ2-1|.|TRBV10-2
TGCGCCAGCAGTGAGTCCCCGTCGGATCTAGCGGGGGGCAATGAGCAGTTCTTC
CASSESPSDLAGGNEQFF
>.|TRBJ1-4|.|TRBV7-9
TGTGCCAGCAGCTCCGGGACAAAGACTCCTCGGGATGAAAAACTGTTTTTT
CASSSGTKTPRDEKLFF
>TRBD1|TRBJ1-5|.|TRBV19
TGTGCCAGTGGCTCGGGGCAGGGGGCGGCTAGCAATCAGCCCCAGCATTTT
CASGSGQGAASNQPQHF
>TRBD1|TRBJ1-2|.|TRBV11-2
TGTGCCAGCAGCTTTTACAGGGGTGAAAATGGCTACACCTTC
CASSFYRGENGYTF
>TRBD1|TRBJ2-3|few|TRBV7-3
TGTGCCAGCAGCAAAGGGACAGGGAGTACGCAGTATTTT
CASSKGTGSTQYF
>TRBD1|TRBJ1-2|once|TRBV6-5
TGTGCCAGCACTCCCGGGACAGTCCTCCTCTTAGGCTACACCTTC
CASTPGTVLLLGYTF